Below are 21 T cell receptor beta chains sequenced from a single sample in a study of spatial heterogeneity in lung cancer. The time point: sample taken at primary tumor resection. No cells were sorted before sequencing. The whole RNA sequenced was extracted from tumor, nontumor lung or frozen PBMC. TCRdb re-called the 5' RACE reads through MiXCR, storing one row per CDR3 protein. Here the sample spans 50,000 to 65,000 distinct CDR3 sequences, approximately 7% being singletons. The material was PBMCs, obtained at surgery. These receptors came from a female donor with early-stage non-small cell lung cancer.

This clonotype came up a few times. The chain uses TRBV7-3 and TRBJ2-3; possibly TRBD1 or TRBD2 for D (5 bases each). The CDR3 is 15 amino acids. Trimming took off 2 bases at V and 2 bases at J, with 11 bases between the two ends. Germline CDR1 reads SGHTA; CDR2 reads FQGTGA. The chain's CDR3 is CASSLGGTPTDTQYF. DNA for the CDR3: TGTGCCAGCAGCTTAGGGGGTACCCCCACAGATACGCAGTATTTT.

This clonotype appeared many times. V gene TRBV29-1 combines with J gene TRBJ2-1, with 7 bases lining up with TRBD1. The CDR3 runs 12 residues. Per the germline V gene, CDR1 is SQVTM and CDR2 is ANQGSEA. The V gene end was trimmed by 7 bases and the J gene end by 5 bases; junction bases not matched to a gene: 5. CDR3 region: CSARTGDNEQFF. As DNA, the CDR3 is TGCAGCGCCAGAACAGGGGACAATGAGCAGTTCTTC.

This clonotype occurred many times. The chain has TRBV29-1 and TRBJ2-5; the D is unclear. The CDR3 is 13 amino acids. Germline loops: CDR1 SQVTM, CDR2 ANQGSEA. Trimming stripped 4 bases from V and 4 bases from J, with 13 bases between. CDR3 DNA sequence: TGCAGCGTTGGGGGTGGGTTCGTAGAGACCCAGTACTTC. Its protein product is CSVGGGFVETQYF.

J is TRBJ2-1 and V is TRBV12-3 or TRBV12-4; 10 bases map to TRBD1. Trimming took 7 bases from V and 6 from J; bases not matched to a gene: 9. This CDR3 is built from 15 residues. This CDR3 is CASTRTGGSVNEQFF. The DNA for the CDR3 is TGTGCCAGCACCCGGACAGGGGGGAGTGTCAATGAGCAGTTCTTC.

This chain uses TRBV20-1 with TRBJ1-2; 7 bases map to TRBD1. The J segment lost 2 bases and the V segment lost 8 bases, leaving 5 bases of the junction unmatched. The CDR3 spans 12 residues. The V gene's germline CDR1 is DFQATT and CDR2 SNEGSKA (reference sequence). In nucleotides, the CDR3 is TGCAGTTATGACAGGGTGAACTATGGCTACACCTTC. This encodes CSYDRVNYGYTF.

This clonotype was detected ten times or more. J is TRBJ2-5 and V is TRBV3-1; 9 bases fit TRBD2. CDR3 length: 15 residues. V dropped 4 bases and J dropped 3; count of bases not matched to a gene: 6. Germline CDR1 and CDR2: LGHDT and YNNKEL (reference sequence). The CDR3 loop reads CASSLQTSGKETQYF. The CDR3 region has the DNA TGTGCCAGCAGCCTGCAGACTAGCGGCAAAGAGACCCAGTACTTC.

This clonotype occurred many times. V and J are TRBV7-6 and TRBJ2-7, with TRBD1 as a possible D gene (6 bases). Germline V CDR1 and CDR2: SGHVS, FNYEAQ. V gave up 3 bases and J gave up 3 bases, with 18 bases separating them. The CDR3 loop spans 16 amino acids. CDR3 in DNA: TGTGCCAGCAGCTTTGGTAATCCCAGACAGGACTACGAGCAGTACTTC. Residues: CASSFGNPRQDYEQYF.

This clonotype was seen repeatedly, ten times or more. The chain couples TRBV7-3 to TRBJ1-2; D is perhaps TRBD1 (5 bases). Between the trimmed V and J ends, which lost 0 bases and 4 bases, there was a span of 15 bases. Germline CDR1 SGHTA, CDR2 FQGTGA. The CDR3 runs to 16 residues. CDR3 in DNA: TGTGCCAGCAGCTTAACGCCGTGGGCAGGGACCTATGGCTACACCTTC. It is translated as CASSLTPWAGTYGYTF.

This clonotype was seen many times. The chain recombines TRBV12-3 or TRBV12-4 with TRBJ2-1; no clear D gene. The CDR3 length is 13 residues. Trimming removed 6 bases from V and 5 bases from J, with 11 bases in between. This chain's CDR3 is CASSPDTHNEQFF. The CDR3 DNA reads TGTGCCAGCAGCCCAGACACCCACAATGAGCAGTTCTTC.

This clonotype appeared many times. As DNA, the CDR3 is TGTGCCAGCAGTCGACAGGTAAACTACGAGCAGTACTTC. Translation gives CASSRQVNYEQYF. This sequence joins TRBV28 and TRBJ2-7, with D perhaps matching TRBD1 (6 bases). The V end was cut by 5 bases, the J end by 3 bases, with 11 bases between. This CDR3 spans 13 amino acids. CDR1 and CDR2 (germline): MDHEN, SYDVKM. Full variable domain (remainder filled in from reference TRBV28 and TRBJ2-7): DVKVTQSSRYLVKRTGEKVFLECVQDMDHENMFWYRQDPGLGLRLIYFSYDVKMKEKGDIPEGYSVSREKKERFSLILESASTNQTSMYLCASSRQVNYEQYFGPGTRLTVT.

The V call is TRBV6-1, the J call TRBJ2-5; D ambiguous. Germline CDR1 and CDR2: MNHNS and SASEGT. The CDR3 consists of 13 residues. Trimming took 10 bases from V and 1 from J, leaving 13 bases between them. The CDR3 reads CATTQTVQETQYF. As DNA, the CDR3 is TGTGCCACGACCCAAACAGTCCAAGAGACCCAGTACTTC.

Many counts were recorded for this clonotype. This chain connects TRBV4-1 to TRBJ2-2; D unresolved. V lost 1 base to trimming and J lost 7 bases, with 19 bases between them. This CDR3 spans 17 amino acids. In germline, CDR1 is MGHRA, CDR2 YSYEKL. The CDR3 DNA sequence: TGCGCCAGCAGCCAAGGATTATTCGGGTTTCGAGACGGGGAGCTGTTTTTT. Translating it yields CASSQGLFGFRDGELFF.

This clonotype showed up many times. V gene TRBV7-2 combines with J gene TRBJ2-7; 9 bases agree with TRBD2. The trim removed 5 bases at V and 0 bases at J, leaving 8 bases unmatched. The CDR3 has 16 amino acids. From germline, CDR1 is SGHTA and CDR2 FQGNSA. The CDR3 nucleotides are TGTGCCAGCAGCCTTCGACTAGCGGTAAGCTCCTACGAGCAGTACTTC. This gives the protein CASSLRLAVSSYEQYF.

This clonotype has at least ten counts. The gene calls are TRBV6-5 and TRBJ2-2; no reliable D call. Germline values: CDR1 MNHEY, CDR2 SVGAGI. Trimming removed 5 bases from V and 5 bases from J, with 6 bases in between. The CDR3 runs 12 residues. In nucleotides, the CDR3 is TGTGCCAGCAGTGAGAGAACCGGGGAGCTGTTTTTT. It encodes CASSERTGELFF.

This clonotype has just a few counts. V is TRBV7-3 and J is TRBJ2-2; D gene unclear. Trimming took 5 bases from V and 0 from J, leaving 7 bases between them. Germline CDR1 SGHTA, CDR2 FQGTGA. The length of the CDR3 is 14 residues. The CDR3 DNA sequence: TGTGCCAGCAGCCGACTGGCGAACACCGGGGAGCTGTTTTTT. The encoded protein is CASSRLANTGELFF.

The chain uses TRBV18 and TRBJ1-2; D is possibly TRBD1 (5 bases). Trimming removed 2 bases at V and 6 bases at J, with 10 bases between. Germline CDR1 and CDR2: KGHSH and LQKENI. This CDR3 is 13 amino acids long. Here the CDR3 DNA reads TGTGCCAGCTCACCAGTCGGGGGAGATGGCTACACCTTC. Translated, it gives CASSPVGGDGYTF.

This clonotype has ten or more counts. V gene TRBV7-8 combines with J gene TRBJ2-3, with D perhaps matching TRBD1 (5 bases). The V end lost 0 bases, the J end lost 8 bases, and 12 bases lay between the germline ends. CDR3 length: 14 residues. Looked up from germline, CDR1 is SGHVS and CDR2 is FQNEAQ. The CDR3 is CASSLAVGRGTQYF. As DNA, the CDR3 is TGTGCCAGCAGCTTAGCAGTCGGAAGGGGTACGCAGTATTTT.

A note on this clonotype: The junction differs from germline at one of its ends, possibly a read error. The gene calls are TRBV20-1 and TRBJ1-1; D not resolved. Germline assignment: CDR1 DFQATT and CDR2 SNEGSKA (reference sequence). The CDR3 is 16 amino acids. The CDR3 DNA sequence: TGCAGTGCGAGAGGGTCGCGGGTCAGTATGAACACTGAAGCTTTCTTT. Translating it yields CSARGSRVSMNTEAFF.

J is TRBJ2-7 and V is TRBV12-3 or TRBV12-4; D is possibly TRBD1 (6 bases). The CDR3 sequence is 14 residues long. V dropped 6 bases and J dropped 6 bases, with 18 bases sitting between them. The CDR3 reads CASSPTGRGGEQYF. The CDR3 DNA follows: TGTGCCAGCAGCCCAACAGGGCGAGGCGGCGAGCAGTACTTC.

In this sample, this clonotype turned up many times. The chain combines TRBV2 with TRBJ2-2; possibly TRBD1 or TRBD2 for D (6 bases each). Germline values: CDR1 SNHLY, CDR2 FYNNEI. The CDR3 is 15 amino acids. The V end lost 7 bases, the J end lost 8 bases, and 20 bases lay between the germline ends. The CDR3 DNA is TGTGCCAGCAAGGGGGTAGCGGTAACTGGAGGGGAGCTGTTTTTT. Amino acid sequence: CASKGVAVTGGELFF.

This clonotype was recorded at least ten times. The chain links TRBV30 to TRBJ1-1; 9 positions match TRBD1. Trimming at V came to 1 base and at J to 4 bases, leaving 10 bases not matched to a gene. Germline values: CDR1 GTSNPN, CDR2 SVGIG (reference sequence). The CDR3 is made up of 16 amino acids. CDR3 DNA: TGTGCCTGGAGTGACAGGGGGCGCGGGGTGGGCACTGAAGCTTTCTTT. Protein product: CAWSDRGRGVGTEAFF.